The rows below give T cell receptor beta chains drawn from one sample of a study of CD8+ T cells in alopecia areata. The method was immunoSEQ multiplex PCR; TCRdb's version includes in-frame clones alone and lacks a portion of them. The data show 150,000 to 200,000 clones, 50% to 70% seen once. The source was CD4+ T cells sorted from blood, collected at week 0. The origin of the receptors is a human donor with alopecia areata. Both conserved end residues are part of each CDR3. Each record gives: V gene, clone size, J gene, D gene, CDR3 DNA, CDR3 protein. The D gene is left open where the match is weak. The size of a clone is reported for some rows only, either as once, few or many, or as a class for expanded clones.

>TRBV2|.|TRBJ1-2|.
TGTGCCGGCTCGCATTATCGGGGGGCCACTAACTATGGCTACACCTTC
CAGSHYRGATNYGYTF
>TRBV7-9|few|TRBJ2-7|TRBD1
TGTGCCAGCAGCCTGACCTTCGGACAGGGTTACGAGCAGTACTTC
CASSLTFGQGYEQYF
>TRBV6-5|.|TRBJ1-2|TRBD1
TGTGCCAGCAGACGCAGGGGGCTCCCCTATGGCTACACCTTC
CASRRRGLPYGYTF
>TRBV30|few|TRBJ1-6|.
TGTGCCTGGAGGAATCCGGGACCGCGGAATTCACCCCTCCACTTT
CAWRNPGPRNSPLHF
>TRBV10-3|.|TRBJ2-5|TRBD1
TGTGCCACCCTCTCGACAGGGTCCGAGACCCAGTACTTC
CATLSTGSETQYF
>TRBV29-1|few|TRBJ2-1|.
TGCAGCGTTGGGGGTGGTGGCAATGAGCAGTTCTTC
CSVGGGGNEQFF
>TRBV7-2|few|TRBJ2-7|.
TGTGCCAGCAGGGTAACGCGGGAGCAGTACTTC
CASRVTREQYF
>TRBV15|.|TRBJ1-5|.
TGTGCCACGACTATAGGTTATAGCAATCAGCCCCAGCATTTT
CATTIGYSNQPQHF
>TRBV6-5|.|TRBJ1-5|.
TGTGCCAGCAGGAGATCGGCGGGCCAACAGCCCCAGCATTTT
CASRRSAGQQPQHF
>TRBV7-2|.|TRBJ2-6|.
TGTGCCAGCAGCTTAGTGGGGAGGGCCAACGTCCTGACTTTC
CASSLVGRANVLTF
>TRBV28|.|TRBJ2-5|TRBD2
TGTGCCAGCAGTTTTCGGAGGTTCGGGACTAGCGGGAAAGAGACCCAGTACTTC
CASSFRRFGTSGKETQYF
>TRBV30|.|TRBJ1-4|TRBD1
TGTGCCTGGAGTGAGGCGGGGACAGCAAATGAAAAACTGTTTTTT
CAWSEAGTANEKLFF
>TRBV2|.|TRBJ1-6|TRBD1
TGTGCCAGCAGTTTTGACACAGGGGGCTCGGCACCCCTCCACTTT
CASSFDTGGSAPLHF
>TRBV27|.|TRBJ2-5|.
TGTGCCAGCAATCGTGTACCCCCTAGAGAGACCCAGTACTTC
CASNRVPPRETQYF
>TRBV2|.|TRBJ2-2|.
TGTGCCAGCAAGACAAACTCGGGCACCGGGGAGCTGTTTTTT
CASKTNSGTGELFF
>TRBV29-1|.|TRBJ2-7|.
TGCAGCGCCACGACTACCGGGGACTACGAGCAGTACTTC
CSATTTGDYEQYF
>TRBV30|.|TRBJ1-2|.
TGTGCCTGGAGTGTACTACAGGGTTATGGCTACACCTTC
CAWSVLQGYGYTF
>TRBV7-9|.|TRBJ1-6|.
TGTGCCAGCAGCCCCATGTCAGGGTCGAATTCACCCCTCCACTTT
CASSPMSGSNSPLHF
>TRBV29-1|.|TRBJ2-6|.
TGCAGCGTTGAATCCAGACAGTCTGGGGCCAACGTCCTGACTTTC
CSVESRQSGANVLTF
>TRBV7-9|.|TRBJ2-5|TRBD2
TGTGCCAGCAGCCCGGGACTAGCGGGGTGGGAGACCCAGTACTTC
CASSPGLAGWETQYF
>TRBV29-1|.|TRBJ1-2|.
TGCAGCGTTGCTGCTAACTATGGCTACACCTTC
CSVAANYGYTF
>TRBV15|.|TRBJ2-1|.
TGTGCCACCAGCAGAGATCGAGGGACGAGCTCCTACAATGAGCAGTTCTTC
CATSRDRGTSSYNEQFF
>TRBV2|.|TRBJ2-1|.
TGTGCCAGCAGTGAAGGGACGCGGGAGCAGTTCTTC
CASSEGTREQFF
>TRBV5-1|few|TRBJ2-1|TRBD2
TGCGCCAGCAGCTTGATCATGCGGGGGGGCAACAATGAGCAGTTCTTC
CASSLIMRGGNNEQFF
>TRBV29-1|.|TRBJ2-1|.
TGCAGCGTTACGGAGGGGGCGTTGGAGCAGTTCTTC
CSVTEGALEQFF
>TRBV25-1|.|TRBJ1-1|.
TGTGCCAGCAGTGTCCTCGGGCAGAAAGCTTTCTTT
CASSVLGQKAFF
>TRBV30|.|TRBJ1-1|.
TGTGCCTGGAGTAACCCGAACACTGAAGCTTTCTTT
CAWSNPNTEAFF
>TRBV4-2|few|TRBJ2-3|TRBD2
TGTGCCAGCAGCCAAGATCCTTCTAGCGGAGGAGCAGATACGCAGTATTTT
CASSQDPSSGGADTQYF
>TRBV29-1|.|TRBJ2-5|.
TGCAGCGCCCCGGGCGGGGAGACCCAGTACTTC
CSAPGGETQYF
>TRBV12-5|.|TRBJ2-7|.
TGTGCTAGTGGTTTGGCTATGGGACGGGCATTCTACGAGCAGTACTTC
CASGLAMGRAFYEQYF
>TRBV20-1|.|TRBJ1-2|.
TGCAGTCTCCGAGGGGGGTATGGCTACACCTTC
CSLRGGYGYTF
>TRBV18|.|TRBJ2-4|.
TGTGCCAGCTCACATGGGGCCAAAAACATTCAGTACTTC
CASSHGAKNIQYF
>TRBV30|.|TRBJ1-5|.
TGTGCCTGGGGACAGTACAATCAGCCCCAGCATTTT
CAWGQYNQPQHF
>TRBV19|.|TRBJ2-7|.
TGTGCCAGTAGTATGTTAGGGACGGGCGAGCAGTACTTC
CASSMLGTGEQYF
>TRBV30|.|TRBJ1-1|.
TGTGCCTGGAAGACACAGGGAGGCACTGAAGCTTTCTTT
CAWKTQGGTEAFF
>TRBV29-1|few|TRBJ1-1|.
TGCAGCACGGGGGGGAGGGCGAACACTGAAGCTTTCTTT
CSTGGRANTEAFF
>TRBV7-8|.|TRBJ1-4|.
TGTGCCAGCAGCACGGGACTTCCCGAAAAACTGTTTTTT
CASSTGLPEKLFF
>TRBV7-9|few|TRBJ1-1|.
TGTGCCAGCAGCGTAACACCTCCCCCGGGCACTGAAGCTTTCTTT
CASSVTPPPGTEAFF
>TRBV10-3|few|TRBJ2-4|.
TGTGCCATCAGTGGAGACTTAGCCAAAAACATTCAGTACTTC
CAISGDLAKNIQYF
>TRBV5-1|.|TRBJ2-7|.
TGCGCCAGCAGCTTGGGTGGGGCGACCCTCACTGCCTACGAGCAGTACTTC
CASSLGGATLTAYEQYF
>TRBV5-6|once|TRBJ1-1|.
TGTGCCAGCAGCTGGCGGCGTCCGGGCGTAACTGAAGCTTTCTTT
CASSWRRPGVTEAFF
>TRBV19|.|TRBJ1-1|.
TGTGCCAGTAGTATAGATCCTGGGGGCCAAGCTTTCTTT
CASSIDPGGQAFF
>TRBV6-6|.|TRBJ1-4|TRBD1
TGTGCCAGCAGCCAAATACGGAGACAGGGGAGAGAAAAACTGTTTTTT
CASSQIRRQGREKLFF
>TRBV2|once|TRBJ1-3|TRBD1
TGTGCCAGCGACGTACAGGGGAGGAACACCATATATTTT
CASDVQGRNTIYF
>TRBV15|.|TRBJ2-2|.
TGTGCCACCAGCAGAGATCGGGGGACGAACACCGGGGAGCTGTTTTTT
CATSRDRGTNTGELFF
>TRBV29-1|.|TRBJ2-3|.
TGCAGCGTTGACAGGAGCACAGATACGCAGTATTTT
CSVDRSTDTQYF
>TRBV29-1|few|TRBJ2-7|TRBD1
TGCAGCGTAGGACAGGGTTCCCACGAGCAGTACTTC
CSVGQGSHEQYF
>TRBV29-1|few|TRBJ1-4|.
TGCAGAACCCCCTTCTTTGAATCTAATGAAAAACTGTTTTTT
CRTPFFESNEKLFF
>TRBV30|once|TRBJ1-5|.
TGTGCCTGGAGAGCCTTGTTGTGGGAGACCCTTAATCAGCCCCAGCATTTT
CAWRALLWETLNQPQHF
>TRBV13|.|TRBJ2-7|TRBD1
TGTGCCAGCCGTGGGACAGGGGGATACGAGCAGTACTTC
CASRGTGGYEQYF
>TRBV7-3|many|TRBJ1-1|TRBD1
TGTGCCAGCAGATTGGAGGGGGCCAGAGCTTTCTTT
CASRLEGARAFF
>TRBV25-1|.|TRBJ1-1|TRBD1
TGTGCCAGCAGTGATTCCGGGACAGGGGGCACTGAAGCTTTCTTT
CASSDSGTGGTEAFF
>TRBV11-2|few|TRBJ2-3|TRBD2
TGTGCCAGCACCACTCTAGCGGGGACCACAGATACGCAGTATTTT
CASTTLAGTTDTQYF
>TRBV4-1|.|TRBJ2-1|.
TGCGCCAGCAGCCTCGACCGGGGGTTGGCGGGCCAGTTCTTC
CASSLDRGLAGQFF
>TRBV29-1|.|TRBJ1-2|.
TGCGGAGGAACAGGGCTGGCCTATGGCTACACCTTC
CGGTGLAYGYTF